The 5 T cell receptor beta chains below were found in one sample sequenced in a study of TIL therapy for anti-PD-1-resistant metastatic lung cancer. This was the immunoSEQ v3 assay. This table comes from immunoSEQ multiplex PCR, and its TCRdb copy is limited to in-frame clones, with some not included. The repertoire consists of about 36,000 clones, with 70% to 75% occurring once and the leading ten covering 5.5% to 6.5%. The time point: pre-treatment sample, taken before nivolumab and TIL therapy. Specimen: blood, collected at baseline. The receptors were sampled from a person aged 25-79 years with non-small cell lung cancer.

This chain uses TRBV18 with TRBJ2-7; D is unresolved. The CDR3 is 11 amino acids. Germline V gene data show CDR1 as KGHSH and CDR2 as LQKENI. V lost 2 bases, J lost 6 bases, and 5 bases lay in between. CDR3 sequence reads: CASSPESEQYF. CDR3 coding DNA: TGTGCCAGCTCACCAGAGAGCGAGCAGTACTTC. Filled out from reference TRBV18 and TRBJ2-7, the complete variable domain reads NAGVMQNPRHLVRRRGQEARLRCSPMKGHSHVYWYRQLPEEGLKFMVYLQKENIIDESGMPKERFSAEFPKEGPSILRIQQVVRGDSAAYFCASSPESEQYFGPGTRLTVT.

V gene TRBV4-3 combines with J gene TRBJ1-6; 9 bases agree with TRBD1. Per the germline V gene, CDR1 is LGHNA and CDR2 is YSLEER. The CDR3 has 16 amino acids. The ends lost 1 base at V and 5 bases at J; junction bases unmatched: 3. The CDR3 region has the DNA TGCGCCAGCAGCCAAGTTACAGGGGGCAATAATTCACCCCTCCACTTT. Translation: CASSQVTGGNNSPLHF.

The chain is built from TRBV27 and TRBJ2-1; perhaps TRBD1 as D (5 bases). V dropped 2 bases and J dropped 8 bases, with 16 bases sitting between them. CDR1 and CDR2 from the germline V gene are MNHEY and SMNVEV (reference sequence). This CDR3 has 15 amino acids. The CDR3 DNA reads TGTGCCAGCAGTTTAGGGGCATCCTTTCTAGATGAGCAGTTCTTC. This gives the protein CASSLGASFLDEQFF.

V and J are TRBV28 and TRBJ2-3, with TRBD2 matching over 14 bases. This CDR3 spans 17 amino acids. V was pared by 8 bases and J by 0 bases, with 7 bases of the junction left unmatched. Germline V lookup: CDR1 MDHEN, CDR2 SYDVKM. The CDR3 sequence is CASSGTSGSQSTDTQYF. The CDR3 region has the DNA TGTGCCAGCTCCGGGACTAGCGGGAGTCAAAGCACAGATACGCAGTATTTT.

CDR3: CASSVEQGITEAFF. CDR3 DNA sequence: TGTGCCAGCAGTGTAGAACAGGGGATTACTGAAGCTTTCTTT. The V gene is TRBV6-1, the J gene TRBJ1-1, with 7 nucleotides matching TRBD1. CDR1 and CDR2 (germline): MNHNS, SASEGT. Losses at the gene ends were 4 bases for V and 5 bases for J; bases not matched to a gene: 7. This CDR3 has 14 amino acids.